The clone carrying this T cell receptor beta chain was recorded a few times. What it binds is not known. One entry per CDR3 protein results from TCRdb running MiXCR on the RT-PCR reads. The data show approximately 570,000 distinct CDR3 sequences, around 8% seen once. Germline-derived CDR1 and CDR2 are SEHNR and FQNEAQ (reference sequence). The CDR3 has 12 residues. V lost 5 bases, J lost 8 bases, and 10 bases lay in between. This entry belongs to a study of response to subunit inactivated influenza vaccine. General study findings and limits: Authors suggested that a seasonal influenza vaccination recruits few new T cells each time.

The chain links TRBV7-9 to TRBJ2-1, with a weak D call TRBD2 (6 bases). The sample in question was PBMCs from blood, obtained less than 30 months after vaccination. The sequence derives from a man aged 50 to 69 who received an inactivated influenza vaccine. The CDR3 DNA is TGTGCCAGCAGCCGCGGGGCTTATGAGCAGTTCTTC. Its protein product is CASSRGAYEQFF.